These 12 T cell receptor beta chains were sequenced from one sample in a study of blood T cell repertoires in COVID-19. Sequencing used immunoSEQ multiplex PCR; TCRdb keeps in-frame clones, though not all of them. The sample comprises about 250,000 clones, around 83% of which are singletons, and approximately 8.6% rests with the top ten. Sequencing was done on a sample of peripheral blood. All receptors come from a man between 35 and 55 years old with active or convalescent COVID-19.

V and J are TRBV27 and TRBJ1-6; tentative D call: TRBD1 (5 bases). The germline V and J ends were trimmed by 3 bases and 5 bases, with 8 bases remaining between them. The CDR3 loop spans 14 amino acids. Germline CDR1 MNHEY, CDR2 SMNVEV (reference sequence). CDR3 sequence: CASSLGLNNSPLHF. CDR3 DNA: TGTGCCAGCAGTTTGGGGCTTAATAATTCACCCCTCCACTTT.

A few counts support this clone. The chain couples TRBV5-4 to TRBJ1-1; 12 bases align to TRBD1. Per the germline V gene, CDR1 is SGHNT and CDR2 is YYREEE (reference sequence). The CDR3 has 17 amino acids. V shed 4 bases, J shed 4 bases, and the junction held 11 bases outside the gene matches. CDR3 nucleotide sequence: TGTGCCAGCAGCCTCGGGGGACAGGGGGCTTTGCGCACTGAAGCTTTCTTT. This sequence encodes CASSLGGQGALRTEAFF.

This chain uses TRBV2 with TRBJ1-6; 8 nucleotides line up with TRBD1. V lost 2 bases and J lost 14; bases outside the gene matches: 23. Germline V gene data show CDR1 as SNHLY and CDR2 as FYNNEI. This CDR3 comprises 19 residues. The CDR3 loop reads CASSESVHPDRALPGALHF. The CDR3 DNA reads as TGTGCCAGCAGTGAATCTGTGCATCCGGACAGGGCCCTGCCCGGGGCCCTCCACTTT. The full variable domain, rest sourced from reference TRBV2 and TRBJ1-6, is EPEVTQTPSHQVTQMGQEVILRCVPISNHLYFYWYRQILGQKVEFLVSFYNNEISEKSEIFDDQFSVERPDGSNFTLKIRSTKLEDSAMYFCASSESVHPDRALPGALHFGNGTRLTVT.

The chain couples TRBV9 to TRBJ2-5; a weak D match, TRBD2 (6 bases). CDR1 and CDR2 (germline): SGDLS, YYNGEE. The length of the CDR3 is 12 residues. Trimming took 3 bases from V and 5 from J, leaving 8 bases between them. The DNA for the CDR3 is TGTGCCAGCAGCGGCGCGGGGGAGACCCAGTACTTC. It translates to CASSGAGETQYF. Full variable domain (outside the CDR3, taken from reference TRBV9 and TRBJ2-5): DSGVTQTPKHLITATGQRVTLRCSPRSGDLSVYWYQQSLDQGLQFLIQYYNGEERAKGNILERFSAQQFPDLHSELNLSSLELGDSALYFCASSGAGETQYFGPGTRLLVL.

This clone was observed a few times. The chain employs TRBV6-5 and TRBJ1-5; D is uncertain. The CDR3 totals 15 residues. V lost 2 bases and J lost 0, with 8 bases in between. Germline V gene lookup returns CDR1 MNHEY and CDR2 SVGAGI. CDR3 loop: CASSYKGGSNQPQHF. The CDR3 region has the DNA TGTGCCAGCAGTTACAAGGGAGGTAGCAATCAGCCCCAGCATTTT.

The gene calls are TRBV3-1 (or the pseudogene TRBV3-2) and TRBJ2-5; perhaps TRBD2 as D (5 bases). Deletions cut 1 base from V and 2 bases from J, with 8 bases between. Germline CDR1 is LGHDT and CDR2 is YNNKEL (reference sequence). CDR3 length: 14 amino acids. The chain's CDR3 is CASSQVLAQETQYF. For the CDR3, the DNA is TGTGCCAGCAGCCAAGTTCTAGCACAAGAGACCCAGTACTTC.

CDR3 sequence (DNA): TGTGCCAGCAGTTTAGGACAGCATCAGCCCCAGCATTTT. Translation gives CASSLGQHQPQHF. This chain connects TRBV28 to TRBJ1-5, with D perhaps matching TRBD1 (6 bases). CDR1 MDHEN and CDR2 SYDVKM come from the germline V gene. V was pared by 2 bases and J by 5 bases, with 7 bases between. This CDR3 comprises 13 residues.

With respect to this clone: At one end, the junction sequence differs from germline, possibly due to a read error. The chain is built from TRBV6-1 and TRBJ1-1; TRBD1 is a possible D gene (6 bases). Looked up from germline, CDR1 is MNHNS and CDR2 is SASEGT. The CDR3 has 14 amino acids. The CDR3 loop is CASSEAGANAEAFF. As DNA, the CDR3 is TGTGCCAGCAGTGAGGCAGGGGCGAACGCTGAAGCTTTCTTT.

The CDR3 coding sequence is TGTGCCTGGAGTAGGAGGGTAGGACAGCCCCAGCATTTT. It specifies CAWSRRVGQPQHF. The V call is TRBV30, the J call TRBJ1-5; D not resolved. With 2 bases removed from V and 7 bases from J, the gap between germline ends came to 12 bases. The CDR3 extends over 13 amino acids. Germline V gives CDR1 GTSNPN, CDR2 SVGIG (reference sequence).

The CDR3 sequence: CASSRDRGVNEQFF. Written as DNA, the CDR3 is TGTGCCAGTAGCCGGGACAGGGGTGTCAATGAGCAGTTCTTC. The chain is built from TRBV19 and TRBJ2-1; TRBD1 aligns across 10 bases. Looked up from germline, CDR1 is LNHDA and CDR2 is SQIVND (reference sequence). V trimming: 6 bases; J trimming: 6 bases; junction bases outside the gene matches: 5. This CDR3 spans 14 amino acids.

V and J are TRBV18 and TRBJ1-6; D unclear. The CDR3 covers 14 residues. With 3 bases removed from V and 3 bases from J, the gap between germline ends came to 6 bases. CDR1 is KGHSH, CDR2 LQKENI, per germline. For the CDR3, the DNA is TGTGCCAGCTCACCGCAGGACTATAATTCACCCCTCCACTTT. Encoded protein: CASSPQDYNSPLHF.

This rearrangement joins TRBV7-3 to TRBJ2-5; weak D call: TRBD1 (6 bases). V was cut by 6 bases and J by 2 bases, with 10 bases left in between. Germline V gives CDR1 SGHTA, CDR2 FQGTGA. This CDR3 has 13 residues. In DNA form, the CDR3 reads TGTGCCAGCAGTCGGACAGCACAAGAGACCCAGTACTTC. This sequence encodes CASSRTAQETQYF.